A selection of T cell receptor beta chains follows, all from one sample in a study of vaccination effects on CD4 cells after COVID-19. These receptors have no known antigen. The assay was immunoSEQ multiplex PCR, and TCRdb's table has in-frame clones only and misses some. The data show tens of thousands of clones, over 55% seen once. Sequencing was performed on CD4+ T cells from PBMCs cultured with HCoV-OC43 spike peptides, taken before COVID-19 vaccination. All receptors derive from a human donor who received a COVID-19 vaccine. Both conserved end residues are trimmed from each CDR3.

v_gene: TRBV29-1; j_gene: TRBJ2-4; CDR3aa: SVEEAGTKNIQY
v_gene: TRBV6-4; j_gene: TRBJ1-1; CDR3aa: ASSDGTRTGEAF
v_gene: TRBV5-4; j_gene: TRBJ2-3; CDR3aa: ASSLGLAASDTQY
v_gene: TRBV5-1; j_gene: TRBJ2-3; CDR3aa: ASLPQPAGSTDTQY
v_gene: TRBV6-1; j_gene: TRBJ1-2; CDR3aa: ASSEIGQGGNYGYT
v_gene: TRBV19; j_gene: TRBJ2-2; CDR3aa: ASSRRTGSHSGELF
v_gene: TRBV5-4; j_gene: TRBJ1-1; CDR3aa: ASSPPSGGGTEAF
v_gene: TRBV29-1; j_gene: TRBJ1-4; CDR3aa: SGQTGAAEKLF
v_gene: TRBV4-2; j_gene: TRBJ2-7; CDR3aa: ASSPKGLAGGETYEQY
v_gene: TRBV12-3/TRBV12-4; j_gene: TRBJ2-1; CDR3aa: ASSFLELDEQF
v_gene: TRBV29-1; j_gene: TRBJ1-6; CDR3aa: SVRDRGVNSPLH
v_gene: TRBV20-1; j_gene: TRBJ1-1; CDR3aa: SACEPVNTEAF
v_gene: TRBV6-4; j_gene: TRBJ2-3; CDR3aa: ASSDGAGGPSDTQY
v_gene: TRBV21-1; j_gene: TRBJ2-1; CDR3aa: ASSKGRTSGSYNEQF
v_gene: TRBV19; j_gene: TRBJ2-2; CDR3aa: ASRRDRDFGELF
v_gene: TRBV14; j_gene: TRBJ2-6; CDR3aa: ASSYNYGANVLT
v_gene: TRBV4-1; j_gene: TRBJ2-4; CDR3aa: ASSRGTGTHIQY
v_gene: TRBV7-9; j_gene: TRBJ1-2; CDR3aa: ASSLGTNYGYT
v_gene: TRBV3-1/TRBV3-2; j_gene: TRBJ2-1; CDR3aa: ASRKERGTYNEQF
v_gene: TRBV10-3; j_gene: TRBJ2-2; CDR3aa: AISESTDPTGELF
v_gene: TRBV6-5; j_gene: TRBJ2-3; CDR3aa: ASTSGTDTQY
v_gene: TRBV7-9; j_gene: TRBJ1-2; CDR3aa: ASSLLQYYGYT
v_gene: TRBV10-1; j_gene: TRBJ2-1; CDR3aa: ASSESIIAANEQF
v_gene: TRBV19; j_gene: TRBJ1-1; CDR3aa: ASSLQRTVATNTEAF
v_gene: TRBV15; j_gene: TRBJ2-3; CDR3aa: ATSLLDRINTDTQY
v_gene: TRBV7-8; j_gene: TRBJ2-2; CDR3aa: ASSSRVGLASGELF
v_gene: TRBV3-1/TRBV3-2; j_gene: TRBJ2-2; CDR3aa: ASSRETLNGELF
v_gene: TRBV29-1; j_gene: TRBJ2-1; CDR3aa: SVEGGGLYEQF
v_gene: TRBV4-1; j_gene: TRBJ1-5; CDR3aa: ASSHGGQPQH
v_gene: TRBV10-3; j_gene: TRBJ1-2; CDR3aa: AISPRDGPDGYT
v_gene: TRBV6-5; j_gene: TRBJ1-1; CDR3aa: ASRNTVDTEAF
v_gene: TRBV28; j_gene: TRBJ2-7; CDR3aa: ASRGQGYEQY
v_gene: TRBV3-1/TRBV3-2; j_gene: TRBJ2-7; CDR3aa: ASSQRGTLGEQY
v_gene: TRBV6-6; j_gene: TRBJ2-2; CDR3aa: ASRFAEPTGELF
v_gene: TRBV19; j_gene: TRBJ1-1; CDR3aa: ASSNHRTANTEAF
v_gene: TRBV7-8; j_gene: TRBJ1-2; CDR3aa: ASSRTGGNYGYT
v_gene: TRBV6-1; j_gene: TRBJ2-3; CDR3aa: ASSEYRFADTQY
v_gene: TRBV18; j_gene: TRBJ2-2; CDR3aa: ASSPSNTGELF
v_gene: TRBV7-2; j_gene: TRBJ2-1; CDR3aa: ASSFLAGRGEQF
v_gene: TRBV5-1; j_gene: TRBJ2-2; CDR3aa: ASRKSGHKNTGELF
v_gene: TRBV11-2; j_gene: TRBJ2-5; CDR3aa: ASSWIQTTETQY
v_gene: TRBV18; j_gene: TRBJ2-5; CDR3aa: ASSPKTGGQETQY
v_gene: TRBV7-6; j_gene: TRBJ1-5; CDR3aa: ASSFDRGPNQPQH
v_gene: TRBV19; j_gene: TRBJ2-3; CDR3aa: ASSTGLAGPTSTDTQY
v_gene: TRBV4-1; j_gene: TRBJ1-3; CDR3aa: ASSPVRTGGAISSGNTIY